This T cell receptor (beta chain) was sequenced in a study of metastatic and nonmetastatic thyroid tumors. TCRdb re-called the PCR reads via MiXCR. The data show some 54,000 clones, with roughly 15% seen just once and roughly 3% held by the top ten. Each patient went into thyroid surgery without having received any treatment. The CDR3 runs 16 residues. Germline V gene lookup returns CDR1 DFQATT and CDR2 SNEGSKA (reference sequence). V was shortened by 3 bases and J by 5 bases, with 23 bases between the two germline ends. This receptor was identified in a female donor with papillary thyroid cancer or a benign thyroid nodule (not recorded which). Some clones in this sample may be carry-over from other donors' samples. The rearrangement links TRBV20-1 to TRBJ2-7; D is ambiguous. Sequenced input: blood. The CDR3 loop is CSARHPKCLVVHEQYF. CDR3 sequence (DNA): TGCAGTGCTAGGCATCCTAAATGTTTGGTCGTTCACGAGCAGTACTTC.